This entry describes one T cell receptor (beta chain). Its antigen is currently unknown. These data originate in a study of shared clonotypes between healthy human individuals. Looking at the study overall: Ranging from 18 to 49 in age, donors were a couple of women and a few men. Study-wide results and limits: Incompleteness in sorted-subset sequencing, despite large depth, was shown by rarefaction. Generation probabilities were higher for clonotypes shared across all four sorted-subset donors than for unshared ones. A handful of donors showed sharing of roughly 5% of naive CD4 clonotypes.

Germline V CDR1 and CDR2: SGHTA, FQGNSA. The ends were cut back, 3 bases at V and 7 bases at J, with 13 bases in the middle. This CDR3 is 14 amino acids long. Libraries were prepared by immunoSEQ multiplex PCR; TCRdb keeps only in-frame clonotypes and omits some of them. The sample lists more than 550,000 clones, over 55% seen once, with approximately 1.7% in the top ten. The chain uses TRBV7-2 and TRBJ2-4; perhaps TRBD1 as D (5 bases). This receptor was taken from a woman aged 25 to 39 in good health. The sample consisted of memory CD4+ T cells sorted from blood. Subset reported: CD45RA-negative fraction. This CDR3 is CASSLGPNLNIQYF. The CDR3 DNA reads TGTGCCAGCAGCTTGGGGCCTAATTTGAACATTCAGTACTTC.